These 21 T cell receptor beta chains were all obtained from the same sample, sequenced in a study of OX40 agonist ivuxolimab in advanced cancers. Library prep was done by the immunoSEQ multiplex PCR assay. TCRdb obtained this table from immuneACCESS and retained in-frame rearrangements with V and J assigned. These tables miss some clones; where compared with another copy, unresolved V genes account for less than half of the shortfall, and the remainder is unexplained. This sample comprises 60,000 to 75,000 clones, about 91% of them detected only once. Of the sample, around 1% falls within the top ten clones. The specimen comprised CD4+ or CD8+ T cells sorted from blood, sampled in a trial of the OX40 agonist ivuxolimab. These receptors originate from an adult with an advanced solid tumor such as melanoma, head and neck, liver or kidney cancer.

This chain links TRBV6-1 with TRBJ2-3, with unresolved D. Germline assignment: CDR1 MNHNS and CDR2 SASEGT. The V end lost 7 bases, the J end lost 2 bases, and 13 bases lay between the germline ends. The CDR3 length is 14 residues. CDR3 coding DNA: TGTGCCAGCAATGGCGGTACCTTCACAGATACGCAGTATTTT. It yields the protein CASNGGTFTDTQYF.

The V and J genes are TRBV30 and TRBJ1-6; 8 bases match TRBD1. The germline V gene encodes CDR1 GTSNPN and CDR2 SVGIG (reference sequence). The V segment lost 8 bases and the J segment 7 bases; nucleotides outside the gene matches: 7. The CDR3 is 13 residues long. The CDR3 region has the DNA TGTGCCCAAGGACAGGGCGGGAATTCACCCCTCCACTTT. It is translated as CAQGQGGNSPLHF.

V and J are TRBV25-1 and TRBJ1-3; perhaps TRBD1 as D (6 bases). CDR1 is MGHDK and CDR2 is SYGVNS in the germline V gene. V gave up 7 bases and J gave up 4 bases, with 14 bases separating them. CDR3 length: 14 amino acids. As DNA, the CDR3 is TGTGCCAGCACATCCCACAGGGAAGGAAACACCATATATTTT. Its protein product is CASTSHREGNTIYF.

This clone showed up just once. The chain carries TRBV7-9 and TRBJ2-7, with 10 nucleotides matching TRBD2. Unmatched junction bases numbered 11, after V lost 5 bases and J lost 4 bases. The CDR3 has 16 amino acids. Per germline, CDR1 SEHNR and CDR2 FQNEAQ (reference sequence). CDR3 nucleotides: TGTGCCAGCAGCCTCAGCACGGCTAGCGGGAGTTACGAGCAGTACTTC. It translates to CASSLSTASGSYEQYF.

The chain uses TRBV2 and TRBJ2-3; D is ambiguous. The CDR3 has 15 residues. The germline V and J ends were trimmed by 1 base and 1 base, with 9 bases remaining between them. Germline CDR1 SNHLY, CDR2 FYNNEI. The CDR3 region has the DNA TGTGCCAGCAGTGAAGAGGCTCTTGGCACAGATACGCAGTATTTT. Protein sequence: CASSEEALGTDTQYF. The full variable domain, in which reference TRBV2 and TRBJ2-3 provide the parts outside the CDR3, is EPEVTQTPSHQVTQMGQEVILRCVPISNHLYFYWYRQILGQKVEFLVSFYNNEISEKSEIFDDQFSVERPDGSNFTLKIRSTKLEDSAMYFCASSEEALGTDTQYFGPGTRLTVL.

This clone was recorded only once. The chain links TRBV5-6 to TRBJ2-5; 11 bases line up with TRBD1. This CDR3 spans 15 amino acids. Germline CDR1 SGHDT, CDR2 YYEEEE. V lost 4 bases to trimming and J lost 4 bases; unmatched junction nucleotides: 6. The chain's CDR3 is CASSQGDRGRETQYF. CDR3 coding DNA: TGTGCCAGCAGCCAGGGGGACAGGGGGAGAGAGACCCAGTACTTC.

The chain joins TRBV27 to TRBJ1-4; 10 bases are a match to TRBD1. V shed 5 bases, J shed 1 base, and the junction held 10 bases outside the gene matches. CDR3 length: 18 amino acids. Germline V gene lookup returns CDR1 MNHEY and CDR2 SMNVEV (reference sequence). The CDR3 spells CASSPGQGDPRTNEKLFF. DNA for the CDR3: TGTGCCAGCAGTCCTGGACAGGGGGATCCTCGAACTAATGAAAAACTGTTTTTT.

This chain joins TRBV15 and TRBJ1-5; D might be TRBD1 (6 bases). Germline assignment: CDR1 LNHNV and CDR2 YYDKDF (reference sequence). This CDR3 is 14 amino acids long. V gave up 4 bases and J gave up 7 bases, with 14 bases separating them. The CDR3 spells CATSNNGGGQPQHF. The CDR3 nucleotides are TGTGCCACCAGCAACAACGGGGGCGGGCAGCCCCAGCATTTT.

V is TRBV5-3 and J is TRBJ1-4; D gene uncertain. TRBV5-3 is placed among ORFs of uncertain function. The V and J ends lost 2 bases and 6 bases respectively, with 23 bases between them. CDR3 size: 18 residues. CDR3: CARSFCVVRPLTHEKLFF. CDR3 coding DNA: TGTGCCAGAAGCTTTTGTGTGGTTAGACCGTTGACCCATGAAAAACTGTTTTTT.

The J gene is TRBJ2-7, the V gene TRBV6-5; no clear D. The CDR3 spans 14 residues. The germline CDR1 and CDR2 sequences are MNHEY and SVGAGI. Trimming removed 0 bases from V and 4 bases from J, with 10 bases in between. In nucleotides, the CDR3 is TGTGCCAGCAGTTACTCGTCTAAGGGATACGAGCAGTACTTC. Residues: CASSYSSKGYEQYF.

The rearrangement joins TRBV19 to TRBJ1-4; unclear D gene. Trimming shortened V by 1 base and J by 8 bases, and 14 bases separated the two germline ends. Germline CDR1 and CDR2: LNHDA and SQIVND (reference sequence). CDR3 size: 15 residues. The CDR3 spells CASSIVGGGVEKLFF. CDR3 DNA: TGTGCCAGTAGTATAGTGGGCGGCGGAGTGGAAAAACTGTTTTTT.

This chain links TRBV7-9 with TRBJ2-6; no firm D call. Trimming shortened V by 5 bases and J by 0 bases, and 8 bases separated the two germline ends. The CDR3 runs 15 residues. CDR1 is SEHNR, CDR2 FQNEAQ, per germline (reference sequence). The CDR3 sequence is CASSGSLSGANVLTF. DNA for the CDR3: TGTGCCAGCAGCGGATCCCTCTCTGGGGCCAACGTCCTGACTTTC.

The chain is built from TRBV11-3 and TRBJ1-6; 8 bases align to TRBD1. V lost 4 bases, J lost 9 bases, and 5 bases stayed unmatched. The CDR3 is made up of 14 amino acids. The germline gives CDR1 SGHNT, CDR2 YENEEA. As DNA, the CDR3 is TGTGCCAGCAGCTCCACAGGGGGAGTTTCACCCCTCCACTTT. This translates into CASSSTGGVSPLHF.

The J gene is TRBJ2-7, the V gene TRBV14; a possible D gene is TRBD2 (6 bases). Germline CDR1 SGHDN, CDR2 FVKESK. Deletions cut 1 base from V and 0 bases from J, with 7 bases between. The CDR3 runs 14 residues. CDR3 loop: CASSQGLDSYEQYF. The CDR3 coding sequence is TGTGCCAGCAGCCAAGGACTAGACTCCTACGAGCAGTACTTC.

The chain is built from TRBV2 and TRBJ1-4; D possibly corresponds to TRBD1 (5 bases). V was pared by 7 bases and J by 5 bases, with 17 bases between. The CDR3 covers 15 residues. Germline values: CDR1 SNHLY, CDR2 FYNNEI. The CDR3 sequence: CASTEAGTENEKLFF. For the CDR3, the DNA is TGTGCCAGCACGGAGGCCGGGACGGAGAATGAAAAACTGTTTTTT.

The chain carries TRBV7-6 and TRBJ2-2, with TRBD1 matching 8 bases. CDR3 length: 16 amino acids. The J segment lost 1 base and the V segment lost 0 bases, leaving 1 base of the junction unmatched. The germline V gene has CDR1 SGHVS and CDR2 FNYEAQ. The CDR3 protein is CASSLAGTGNTGELFF. CDR3 coding DNA: TGTGCCAGCAGCTTAGCAGGGACAGGGAACACCGGGGAGCTGTTTTTT.

The rearrangement joins TRBV19 to TRBJ1-2; D possibly corresponds to TRBD1 (6 bases). There are 15 residues in the CDR3. Per the germline V gene, CDR1 is LNHDA and CDR2 is SQIVND (reference sequence). V was clipped by 5 bases and J by 5 bases, with 18 bases between them. The CDR3 nucleotides read TGTGCCAGTAGTCCCTCGGCGGGGGCTCGATATGGCTACACCTTC. Translation gives CASSPSAGARYGYTF.

J is TRBJ2-1 and V is TRBV6-1, with 7 nucleotides matching TRBD2. CDR1 is MNHNS, CDR2 SASEGT, per germline. V lost 4 bases and J lost 7; bases outside the gene matches: 16. There are 17 residues in the CDR3. In DNA, the CDR3 is TGTGCCAGCAGTGGCGCGTGGGGCGGGAGAGTTGAAAATGAGCAGTTCTTC. This encodes CASSGAWGGRVENEQFF.

J is TRBJ1-6 and V is TRBV21-1. TRBV21-1 is a listed pseudogene. CDR3 length equals 17 residues. The CDR3 sequence is CASSKACGSSYNSPLHF. CDR3 coding DNA: TGTGCCAGCAGCAAAGCTTGCGGGAGCTCCTATAATTCACCCCTCCACTTT.

The chain joins TRBV15 to TRBJ2-2; D call uncertain. Germline V gives CDR1 LNHNV, CDR2 YYDKDF (reference sequence). The CDR3 has 13 residues. With 3 bases removed from V and 6 bases from J, the gap between germline ends came to 8 bases. The CDR3 DNA follows: TGTGCCACCAGCAGCCGGGTGGCCGGGGAGCTGTTTTTT. Its translation is CATSSRVAGELFF.

The rearrangement uses TRBV30 and TRBJ2-1, with 9 nucleotides matching TRBD1. CDR3 length: 14 amino acids. With V trimmed by 7 bases and J by 7 bases, 11 bases remained unmatched. CDR1 is GTSNPN and CDR2 is SVGIG in the germline V gene (reference sequence). As DNA, the CDR3 is TGTGCCTTCTCTTCAGGGACAGGGAGAAATGAGCAGTTCTTC. This encodes CAFSSGTGRNEQFF. The full variable domain, in which reference TRBV30 and TRBJ2-1 provide the parts outside the CDR3, is SQTIHQWPATLVQPVGSPLSLECTVEGTSNPNLYWYRQAAGRGLQLLFYSVGIGQISSEVPQNLSASRPQDRQFILSSKKLLLSDSGFYLCAFSSGTGRNEQFFGPGTRLTVL.